The 26 T cell receptor beta chains below all came from one sample that was sequenced in a study of T cells in Graves' hyperthyroidism and ophthalmopathy. What was amplified from RNA transcripts were TCR beta CDR3 regions. HTBI primers were the set used in a first-round RT-PCR of the TCR CDR3. One entry per CDR3 protein, called by TCRdb with MiXCR from the multiplex PCR reads. The sample records about 400,000 distinct CDR3 sequences, around a sixth being singletons. The source material was blood. Receptors originate from a woman between 18 and 30 years old with Graves' hyperthyroidism.

DNA for the CDR3: TGCGCCAGCAGCCAAACCCGGGGCCCTAGCACTGAAGCTTTCTTT. Its translation is CASSQTRGPSTEAFF. The V and J genes are TRBV5-1 and TRBJ1-1; D might be TRBD1 (5 bases). The CDR3 is 15 amino acids. Germline V lookup: CDR1 SGHRS, CDR2 YFSETQ. V was clipped by 4 bases and J by 4 bases, with 17 bases between them.

This clonotype appeared many times. The genes are TRBV11-1 and TRBJ2-7, with D tentatively TRBD1 (6 bases). V lost 6 bases to trimming and J lost 0 bases, with 12 bases between them. The germline CDR1 and CDR2 sequences are SGHAT and FQDESV (reference sequence). This CDR3 spans 14 amino acids. Here the CDR3 reads CASSRGHLSYEQYF. The CDR3 DNA sequence: TGTGCCAGCAGTAGGGGACACCTCTCCTACGAGCAGTACTTC.

As for this clonotype: The junction departs from germline at one end; a sequencing error may be responsible. This chain links TRBV3-1 with TRBJ1-1; TRBD1 is a possible D gene (6 bases). Germline V gene data show CDR1 as LGHDT and CDR2 as YNNKEL (reference sequence). The CDR3 is made up of 13 amino acids. The CDR3 here is CASSVGRGFEAFF. DNA for the CDR3: TGCGCCAGCAGTGTCGGCAGGGGATTTGAAGCTTTCTTT. Filled out from reference TRBV3-1 and TRBJ1-1, the complete variable domain reads DTAVSQTPKYLVTQMGNDKSIKCEQNLGHDTMYWYKQDSKKFLKIMFSYNNKELIINETVPNRFSPKSPDKAHLNLHINSLELGDSAVYFCASSVGRGFEAFFGQGTRLTVV.

The genes are TRBV19 and TRBJ2-7; D is possibly TRBD2 (5 bases). The CDR3 covers 16 residues. Trimming took off 5 bases at V and 1 base at J, with 18 bases between the two ends. Germline V lookup: CDR1 LNHDA, CDR2 SQIVND (reference sequence). CDR3 nucleotide sequence: TGTGCCAGTAGTCCCGAGGGAAGGGTCCAATCCTACGAGCAGTACTTC. Its protein is CASSPEGRVQSYEQYF.

CDR3 bases: TGTGCCAGCAGTTATTTCCGAGGGGCTGAAGCTTTCTTT. Its translation: CASSYFRGAEAFF. The V call is TRBV6-1, the J call TRBJ1-1, with D tentatively TRBD1 (5 bases). The V gene lost 5 bases and the J gene lost 6 bases, with 13 bases spanning the gap. CDR1 and CDR2 (germline): MNHNS, SASEGT. This CDR3 comprises 13 residues.

This clonotype showed up many times. The chain recombines TRBV3-1 with TRBJ1-6, with D unresolved. The CDR3 contains 14 residues. In germline, CDR1 is LGHDT, CDR2 YNNKEL (reference sequence). Trimming took off 0 bases at V and 8 bases at J, with 8 bases between the two ends. In DNA, the CDR3 is TGTGCCAGCAGCCAAGAAGTCGGGGATTCACCCCTCCACTTT. It specifies CASSQEVGDSPLHF.

This clonotype occurred a few times. CDR3 amino acids: CATSRGRGRTGDGYTF. The CDR3 nucleotides are TGTGCCACCAGCAGAGGAAGGGGTCGGACAGGGGACGGCTACACCTTC. This rearrangement joins TRBV15 to TRBJ1-2, with TRBD1 matching over 9 bases. This CDR3 contains 16 residues. Germline CDR1 LNHNV, CDR2 YYDKDF (reference sequence). V gave up 1 base and J gave up 8 bases; unmatched junction bases: 11.

This clonotype was counted ten times or more. V and J are TRBV7-8 and TRBJ1-1; D is possibly TRBD1 (5 bases). The V end lost 1 base, the J end lost 5 bases, and 14 bases lay between the germline ends. CDR3 length: 15 amino acids. CDR1 is SGHVS, CDR2 FQNEAQ, per germline. Here the CDR3 DNA reads TGTGCCAGCAGCTTAGGCGGGGCCGGCGTGACTGAAGCTTTCTTT. Translation: CASSLGGAGVTEAFF.

This clonotype showed up many times. The chain uses TRBV29-1 and TRBJ1-2; weak D call: TRBD1 (5 bases). V lost 7 bases and J 0 bases, leaving 12 bases between the germline ends. The CDR3 runs to 13 residues. Germline values: CDR1 SQVTM, CDR2 ANQGSEA. The CDR3 spells CSDGDGANYGYTF. CDR3 coding DNA: TGCAGCGACGGGGACGGAGCTAACTATGGCTACACCTTC.

The rearrangement joins TRBV29-1 to TRBJ1-1, with TRBD1 matching 8 bases. The CDR3 is made up of 13 amino acids. V gave up 4 bases and J gave up 2 bases; unmatched junction bases: 3. Looked up from germline, CDR1 is SQVTM and CDR2 is ANQGSEA. The CDR3 protein is CSVATGANTEAFF. Written as DNA, the CDR3 is TGCAGCGTTGCGACAGGGGCCAACACTGAAGCTTTCTTT. The entire variable domain, with the rest obtained from reference TRBV29-1 and TRBJ1-1, is as follows: SAVISQKPSRDICQRGTSLTIQCQVDSQVTMMFWYRQQPGQSLTLIATANQGSEATYESGFVIDKFPISRPNLTFSTLTVSNMSPEDSSIYLCSVATGANTEAFFGQGTRLTVV.

This clonotype has at least ten counts. This chain uses TRBV7-9 with TRBJ2-1; TRBD2 matches 8 bases. This CDR3 has 15 amino acids. Germline CDR1 and CDR2: SEHNR and FQNEAQ (reference sequence). V gave up 7 bases and J gave up 5 bases; unmatched junction bases: 10. CDR3 nucleotide sequence: TGTGCCAGCACCCGTAGCGGGGCTGGAAACAATGAGCAGTTCTTC. Its translation: CASTRSGAGNNEQFF.

The CDR3 DNA reads as TGTGCCAGCAGCTTATCTCTCAATTCACCCCTCCACTTT. It is translated as CASSLSLNSPLHF. The chain employs TRBV7-3 and TRBJ1-6; D gene unclear. This CDR3 has 13 residues. V was cut by 2 bases and J by 7 bases, with 6 bases left in between. In germline, CDR1 is SGHTA, CDR2 FQGTGA.

This clonotype has more than one count but fewer than ten. V gene TRBV20-1 combines with J gene TRBJ2-5; D is ambiguous. The CDR3 consists of 15 residues. Looked up from germline, CDR1 is DFQATT and CDR2 is SNEGSKA (reference sequence). V gave up 5 bases and J gave up 5 bases, with 21 bases separating them. The CDR3: CSASQPSAVLETQYF. In DNA form, the CDR3 reads TGCAGTGCTTCGCAACCCTCGGCGGTCCTGGAGACCCAGTACTTC.

This clonotype has at least ten counts. This chain connects TRBV20-1 to TRBJ1-1; unclear D gene. Trimming pared 2 bases from V and 5 bases from J, leaving 12 bases between. This CDR3 has 13 residues. Per germline, CDR1 DFQATT and CDR2 SNEGSKA (reference sequence). The CDR3: CSARYAGRTEAFF. The DNA for the CDR3 is TGCAGTGCTAGATACGCAGGTAGGACTGAAGCTTTCTTT.

The rearrangement joins TRBV9 to TRBJ1-3; D remains ambiguous. V lost 0 bases and J lost 0, with 7 bases in between. Germline CDR1 is SGDLS and CDR2 is YYNGEE. The CDR3 length is 15 residues. The CDR3 coding sequence is TGTGCCAGCAGCGTAGCCTTGGGCTCTGGAAACACCATATATTTT. Amino acids: CASSVALGSGNTIYF. Supplemented by reference TRBV9 and TRBJ1-3, the full variable domain reads DSGVTQTPKHLITATGQRVTLRCSPRSGDLSVYWYQQSLDQGLQFLIQYYNGEERAKGNILERFSAQQFPDLHSELNLSSLELGDSALYFCASSVALGSGNTIYFGEGSWLTVV.

Many counts were recorded for this clonotype. This sequence joins TRBV7-9 and TRBJ2-3, with 8 bases aligning to TRBD1. Looked up from germline, CDR1 is SEHNR and CDR2 is FQNEAQ (reference sequence). The CDR3 spans 15 residues. The V segment lost 5 bases and the J segment 0 bases; nucleotides outside the gene matches: 4. CDR3 region: CASSPQGVSTDTQYF. The DNA of the CDR3 is TGTGCCAGCAGCCCACAGGGGGTTAGCACAGATACGCAGTATTTT.

A few counts support this clonotype. CDR3 bases: TGTGCCAGCAGATCAATCAGGGGGCGGAACACCGGGGAGCTGTTTTTT. Its protein product is CASRSIRGRNTGELFF. The chain employs TRBV7-9 and TRBJ2-2, with 8 bases that match TRBD1. The CDR3 length is 16 residues. Per germline, CDR1 SEHNR and CDR2 FQNEAQ (reference sequence). The J segment lost 1 base and the V segment lost 6 bases, leaving 7 bases of the junction unmatched.

V gene TRBV11-2 combines with J gene TRBJ2-1; D may be TRBD1 (6 bases). The CDR3 extends over 14 amino acids. CDR1 and CDR2 from the germline V gene are SGHAT and FQNNGV. Trimming removed 3 bases from V and 4 bases from J, with 10 bases in between. In DNA, the CDR3 is TGTGCCAGCAGCTTCCGGGACAAATACAATGAGCAGTTCTTC. This translates into CASSFRDKYNEQFF.

As regards this clonotype: One end of the junction does not line up with germline, which may come from a read error. The chain carries TRBV20-1 and TRBJ2-5; TRBD2 matches at 10 bases. The length of the CDR3 is 17 residues. Germline CDR1 reads DFQATT; CDR2 reads SNEGSKA (reference sequence). This chain's CDR3 is CSARLAGVSGDQETQYF. CDR3 nucleotide sequence: TGCAGTGCTAGGCTAGCGGGAGTTTCTGGGGACCAAGAGACCCAATACTTC.

This clonotype was seen at least ten times. The J gene is TRBJ2-7, the V gene TRBV20-1, with D possibly matching TRBD2 (5 bases). The CDR3 extends over 14 amino acids. V was clipped by 3 bases and J by 1 base, with 13 bases between them. CDR1 is DFQATT and CDR2 is SNEGSKA in the germline V gene (reference sequence). For the CDR3, the DNA is TGCAGTGCTAGGTGGGATAGGAGGTCCTACGAGCAGTACTTC. It translates to CSARWDRRSYEQYF.

The table lists this clonotype with many counts. The rearrangement uses TRBV6-1 and TRBJ1-3, with no clear D. V lost 1 base, J lost 0 bases, and 10 bases lay in between. Per the germline V gene, CDR1 is MNHNS and CDR2 is SASEGT. This CDR3 has 16 residues. CDR3 loop: CASSEGTAGSGNTIYF. CDR3 DNA: TGTGCCAGCAGTGAAGGGACCGCCGGCTCTGGAAACACCATATATTTT.

The V call is TRBV15, the J call TRBJ2-2, with 16 bases matching TRBD2. Germline V lookup: CDR1 LNHNV, CDR2 YYDKDF (reference sequence). The CDR3 length is 15 residues. Trimming cost V 3 bases and J 11 bases; bases outside gene matches: 3. The CDR3 DNA reads as TGTGCCACCAGCAGGGGGACTAGCGGGGGGGCAGAGCTGTTTTTT. This gives the protein CATSRGTSGGAELFF.

This clonotype was seen many times. The chain couples TRBV4-1 to TRBJ1-2; the D gene is possibly TRBD1 (5 bases). Trimming shortened V by 1 base and J by 2 bases, and 11 bases separated the two germline ends. This CDR3 region has 15 residues. Germline V CDR1 and CDR2: MGHRA, YSYEKL. In DNA, the CDR3 is TGCGCCAGCAGCCAAGCGGGGGGTACGAACTATGGCTACACCTTC. As protein: CASSQAGGTNYGYTF.

This clonotype was observed at least ten times. The V gene is TRBV6-2 or TRBV6-3, the J gene TRBJ1-1; D might be TRBD1 (5 bases). The CDR3 loop spans 15 amino acids. CDR1 MNHEY and CDR2 SVGEGT come from the germline V gene. Trimming took off 2 bases at V and 4 bases at J, with 14 bases between the two ends. The DNA for the CDR3 is TGTGCCAGCAGTTACAGGCGGGTCGGGGGCACTGAAGCTTTCTTT. This sequence encodes CASSYRRVGGTEAFF.

The sample holds many counts of this clonotype. V is TRBV2 and J is TRBJ2-1; TRBD1 matches at 8 bases. Trimming removed 6 bases from V and 2 bases from J; junction bases left unmatched: 9. Germline CDR1 is SNHLY and CDR2 is FYNNEI. The CDR3 covers 16 residues. Here the CDR3 reads CASRHTDRGAYNEQFF. CDR3 nucleotide sequence: TGTGCCAGCAGACATACTGACAGGGGCGCCTACAATGAGCAGTTCTTC.

The chain has TRBV13 and TRBJ1-3; D unclear. Trimming left V 6 bases short and J 1 base short, with 10 bases between. CDR1 and CDR2 from the germline V gene are PRHDT and FYEKMQ (reference sequence). The CDR3 loop spans 14 amino acids. The CDR3 spells CASSYGVSGNTIYF. CDR3 nucleotides: TGTGCCAGCAGTTACGGGGTGTCTGGAAACACCATATATTTT.